This TCR beta chain was captured by sequencing in a study of T cells in Graves' hyperthyroidism and ophthalmopathy. Study results and limitations: The blood repertoire included most of the expanded thyroid clonotypes above 0.001.

This CDR3 contains 15 residues. Germline-derived CDR1 and CDR2 are MDHEN and SYDVKM. The ends were cut back, 3 bases at V and 0 bases at J, with 9 bases in the middle. Amplified TCR beta CDR3 regions came from RNA transcripts. The primer set for the first-round RT-PCR of the TCR CDR3 was HTBI. Using its own MiXCR run on the multiplex PCR reads, TCRdb lists one record per CDR3 protein. The table lists about 300,000 distinct CDR3 sequences, approximately 13% of them singletons. This clonotype was detected ten times or more. Its antigen is still unknown. The TCR sequence derives from a woman between 35 and 50 years old with Graves' hyperthyroidism. Sequencing was carried out using blood. This sequence joins TRBV28 and TRBJ1-5; D not certain. DNA for the CDR3: TGTGCCAGCAGTTTGGCGGGGAATAGCAATCAGCCCCAGCATTTT. Residues: CASSLAGNSNQPQHF.